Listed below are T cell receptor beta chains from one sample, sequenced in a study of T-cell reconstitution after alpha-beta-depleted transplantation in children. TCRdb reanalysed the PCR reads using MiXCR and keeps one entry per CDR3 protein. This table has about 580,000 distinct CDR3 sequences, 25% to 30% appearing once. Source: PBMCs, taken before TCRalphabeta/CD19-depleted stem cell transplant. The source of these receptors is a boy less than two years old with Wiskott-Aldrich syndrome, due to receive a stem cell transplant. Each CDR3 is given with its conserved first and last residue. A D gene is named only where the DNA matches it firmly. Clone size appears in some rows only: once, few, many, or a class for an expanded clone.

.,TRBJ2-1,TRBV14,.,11,CASSQTSEQFF,TGTGCCAGCAGCCAGACCAGTGAGCAGTTCTTC
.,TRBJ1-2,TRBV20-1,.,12,CSGGIGVAPMTF,TGCAGTGGGGGGATAGGAGTCGCCCCGATGACCTTC
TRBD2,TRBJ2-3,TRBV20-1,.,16,CSASPLAGAGTDTQYF,TGCAGTGCTAGCCCCCTAGCGGGAGCCGGGACAGATACGCAGTATTTT
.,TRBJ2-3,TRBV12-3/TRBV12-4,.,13,CASSRLVSDTQYF,TGTGCCAGCAGTCGACTAGTCTCTGATACGCAGTATTTT
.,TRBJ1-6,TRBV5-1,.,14,CASSLRLGDGSLHF,TGCGCCAGCAGCTTGAGATTAGGTGATGGGTCCCTCCACTTT
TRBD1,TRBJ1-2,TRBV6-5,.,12,CASRGQNYGYTF,TGTGCCAGCAGGGGACAGAACTATGGCTACACCTTC
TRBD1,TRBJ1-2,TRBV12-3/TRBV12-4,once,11,CASSHRGGYTF,TGTGCCAGCAGCCACAGGGGTGGCTACACCTTC
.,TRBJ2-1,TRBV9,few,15,CASSVEGRTANEQFF,TGTGCCAGCAGCGTAGAGGGTAGAACAGCCAATGAGCAGTTCTTC
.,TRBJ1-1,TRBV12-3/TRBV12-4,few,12,CASTVDSSEAFF,TGTGCCAGCACCGTAGACAGTAGCGAAGCTTTCTTT
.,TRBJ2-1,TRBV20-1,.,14,CSAPLVRGYNEQFF,TGCAGTGCTCCGTTAGTACGGGGCTACAATGAGCAGTTCTTC
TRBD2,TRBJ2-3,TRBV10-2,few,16,CASNGPGGYHTDTQYF,TGCGCCAGCAACGGTCCGGGGGGGTACCACACAGATACGCAGTATTTT
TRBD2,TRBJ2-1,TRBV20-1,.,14,CSAKISGRVNEQFF,TGCAGTGCTAAAATTAGCGGGAGGGTAAATGAGCAGTTCTTC
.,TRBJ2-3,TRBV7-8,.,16,CASSLAWTASTDTQYF,TGTGCCAGCAGCTTAGCGTGGACAGCTAGCACAGATACGCAGTATTTT
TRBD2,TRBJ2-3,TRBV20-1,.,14,CSARTGGTTDTQYF,TGCAGTGCTAGAACGGGGGGAACCACAGATACGCAGTATTTT
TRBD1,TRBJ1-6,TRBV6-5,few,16,CASSYSLGQGSSPLHF,TGTGCCAGCAGTTACTCTCTGGGACAGGGTAGCTCACCCCTCCACTTT
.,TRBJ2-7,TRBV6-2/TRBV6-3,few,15,CASSPHRTTNYEQYF,TGTGCCAGCAGTCCACACCGGACTACCAATTACGAGCAGTACTTC
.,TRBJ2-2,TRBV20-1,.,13,CSARVVSTGELFF,TGCAGTGCTAGAGTTGTGAGCACCGGGGAGCTGTTTTTT
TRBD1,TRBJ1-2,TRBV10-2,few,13,CASSGQGLYGYTF,TGCGCCAGCAGCGGACAGGGCCTCTATGGCTACACCTTC
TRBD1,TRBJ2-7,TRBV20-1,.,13,CSARDPTGTEQYF,TGCAGTGCTAGAGATCCGACAGGGACCGAGCAGTACTTC
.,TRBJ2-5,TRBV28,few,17,CASSLIRGDRNQETQYF,TGTGCCAGCAGTTTAATACGAGGCGACAGAAACCAAGAGACCCAGTACTTC
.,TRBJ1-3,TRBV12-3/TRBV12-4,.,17,CASSLNLGFNTGNTIYF,TGTGCCAGCAGTTTAAATTTAGGGTTTAACACTGGAAACACCATATATTTT
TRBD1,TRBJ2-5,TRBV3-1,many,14,CASSRGTGVETQYF,TGTGCCAGCAGCCGCGGGACAGGGGTAGAGACCCAGTACTTC
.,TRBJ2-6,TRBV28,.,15,CASSPGPSGANVLTF,TGTGCCAGCAGTCCTGGCCCCTCTGGGGCCAACGTCCTGACTTTC
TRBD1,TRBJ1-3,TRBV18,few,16,CASSPKQGTSGNTIYF,TGTGCCAGCTCACCTAAACAGGGGACCTCTGGAAACACCATATATTTT
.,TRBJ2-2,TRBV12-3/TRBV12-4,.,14,CASSQRQTTGELFF,TGTGCCAGCAGCCAAAGACAGACCACCGGGGAGCTGTTTTTT
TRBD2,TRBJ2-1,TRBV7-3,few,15,CASSATSGFYNEQFF,TGTGCCAGCAGCGCGACTAGCGGGTTTTACAATGAGCAGTTCTTC